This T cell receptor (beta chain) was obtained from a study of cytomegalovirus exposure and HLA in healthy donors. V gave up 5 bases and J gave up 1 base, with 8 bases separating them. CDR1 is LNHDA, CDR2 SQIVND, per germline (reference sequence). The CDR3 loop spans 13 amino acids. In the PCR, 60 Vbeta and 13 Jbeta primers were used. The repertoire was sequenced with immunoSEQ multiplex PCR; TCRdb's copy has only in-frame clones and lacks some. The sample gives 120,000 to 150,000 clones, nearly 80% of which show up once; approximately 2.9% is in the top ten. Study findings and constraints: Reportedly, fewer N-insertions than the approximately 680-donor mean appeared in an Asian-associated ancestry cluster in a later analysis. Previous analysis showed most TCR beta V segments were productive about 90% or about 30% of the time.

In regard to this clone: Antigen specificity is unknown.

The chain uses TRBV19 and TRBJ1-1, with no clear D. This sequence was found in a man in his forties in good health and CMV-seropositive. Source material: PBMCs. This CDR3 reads CASSWEENTEAFF. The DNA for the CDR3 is TGTGCCAGTAGTTGGGAGGAGAACACTGAAGCTTTCTTT.